This T cell receptor beta chain was recorded in a study of regulatory T cells in long-lasting Graves disease listed by TCRdb under 2021. With respect to the entire study: To count as having persistent Graves' disease, a patient had to have received antithyroid drug treatment for over 5 years with TSH receptor autoantibodies remaining persistently positive. Persistent Graves' disease patients were compared with newly diagnosed Graves' disease patients by peripheral blood TCR sequencing and RNA sequencing. The study took place in China and was registered as a clinical trial. TCR sequencing covered some 13 persistent and 20 or so newly diagnosed Graves' disease patients, about 35 samples in total. Persistent Graves' disease patients in the clinical cohort had taken antithyroid drugs for roughly 10 years on average. Overall study results and their limits: Only peripheral blood was studied, because thyroid tissue, the primary lesion, was inaccessible. Preferential use of TRBV28, TRBJ1-2 and TRBJ2-5 was observed in persistent disease, whereas TRBV20-1 and TRBJ2-1 were favored in newly diagnosed disease. Lower TCR Shannon entropy and fewer highly expanded clones were observed in persistent Graves' disease patients than in newly diagnosed patients, which suggested clonal expansion. Sequencing and analysis were restricted to the TCR beta chain. A larger number of public clonotypes was shared among persistent patients (around 2,700) than among newly diagnosed patients (approximately 1,000). As a limitation, the authors acknowledged that the small sample size may reduce accuracy.

As for this clonotype: Its binding antigen is unknown. The record has no base qualities; no much larger clone is one base away.

The time point label corresponds to: persistent/refractory GD, antithyroid drugs over 5 years with positive TRAb. For both TCR sequencing and RNA sequencing, RNA was extracted from PBMCs using TRIzol. Graves' disease was diagnosed according to American Thyroid Association guidelines. Recruitment of patients was carried out at an endocrinology department in Xi'an, China. Each patient gave approximately 9.7 milliliters of peripheral blood, collected in an EDTA anticoagulant tube. Ficoll Paque Plus density gradient separation was used to isolate PBMCs, and no further T cell sorting was done. RNA quality was checked with an Agilent 2100 Bioanalyzer and agarose gel, and concentration with a NanoDrop 2000. Libraries came from multiplex PCR. TCRdb names Illumina HiSeq 4000 as the instrument used. CDR3 regions were amplified by Arm-PCR with iRepertoire HTBI primers to construct TCR beta libraries. Before sequencing, the PCR products underwent gel purification. The paper's processing steps were these. A total of 62 TRBV and 14 TRBJ segments were identified across samples and were used for gene usage analysis of CDR3 amino acid clonotypes. Filtered high-quality paired reads were merged into contigs using COPE and FqMerger. BLAST was used to align contigs to IMGT TRBV, TRBD and TRBJ reference genes, with CDR3 defined following IMGT. Clonotypes above 0.1% frequency were classified as highly expanded clones. Shannon entropy was used to measure repertoire diversity, and the Gini coefficient was used to measure V-J evenness. A clonotype was considered public if more than one individual shared it. The raw public reads went through TCRdb reprocessing: fastp at Q25, MiXCR clone calling, in-frame beta chains kept. When rows share a CDR3 protein, they turn into one entry using the most common DNA and genes. V and J calls and clone size were set by TCRdb, not the authors. The sample data list 500,000 to 800,000 distinct CDR3 sequences, and 25% to 30% of these were observed just once. The top ten hold roughly 40% of the sample.

For this chain, trimming is 1 base at the V end and 2 bases at the J end, and the number of junction bases without a gene match is 11. The CDR3, cysteine through phenylalanine, is 18 amino acids long. Kept here is only the CDR3 DNA, which spans 54 bases and is read in frame from base 1. Looking up the germline V gene (reference sequence) yields CDR1 LNHNV and CDR2 YYDKDF. Recombination linked TRBV15 to TRBJ2-5; 9 nucleotides in the junction match TRBD1. The receptor's source is a female donor with Graves disease. Source: peripheral blood mononuclear cells (PBMCs), taken when the disease was refractory, from a patient treated with antithyroid drugs. This receptor carries the CDR3 CATSRGGATGGRQETQYF. Here is the DNA: TGTGCCACCAGCAGAGGGGGAGCGACAGGGGGGAGGCAAGAGACCCAGTACTTC.